Listed below are T cell receptor beta chains from one sample, sequenced in a study of vaccination and CD4 T cells after COVID-19. TCRdb reprocessed the PCR reads via MiXCR and lists one record per CDR3 protein. The sample holds tens of thousands of distinct CDR3 sequences, approximately 32% seen once. Antigens for these TCRs are unknown. What was sequenced was cultured CD4+ T cells from blood. Every receptor here comes from a human donor with COVID-19. CDR3s include the opening cysteine and the closing phenylalanine or tryptophan. D genes are given only for firm matches. Clone size, where shown, is once, few, many, or a class for clones that have expanded.

TRBD1 TRBJ1-1 NA TRBV2 CASSESGGSTEAFF TGTGCCAGCAGTGAATCAGGGGGGTCCACTGAAGCTTTCTTT
TRBD1 TRBJ1-2 few TRBV27 CASSLEPGGLYGYTF TGTGCCAGCAGCCTAGAGCCAGGGGGGTTGTATGGCTACACCTTC
NA TRBJ2-3 few TRBV21-1 CASSKERGCSPEDTDTQYF TGTGCCAGCAGCAAAGAACGGGGATGCAGCCCCGAGGACACAGATACGCAGTATTTT
TRBD1 TRBJ1-6 NA TRBV18 CASSPGQGAEGSPLHF TGTGCCAGCTCACCGGGACAGGGGGCGGAAGGTTCACCCCTCCACTTT
TRBD1 TRBJ1-2 NA TRBV10-3 CAISESQGYNYGYTF TGTGCCATCAGTGAGTCACAGGGGTATAACTATGGCTACACCTTC
TRBD1 TRBJ2-7 NA TRBV27 CASSRQGESSYEQYF TGTGCCAGCAGTCGACAGGGGGAAAGCTCCTACGAGCAGTACTTC
NA TRBJ1-5 few TRBV19 CASTSGSGKGQPQHF TGTGCCAGTACCTCCGGTTCGGGCAAGGGGCAGCCCCAGCATTTT
NA TRBJ2-2 NA TRBV15 CATSRDQGTGELFF TGTGCCACCAGCAGAGATCAGGGGACCGGGGAGCTGTTTTTT
NA TRBJ2-2 few TRBV2 CASGRGPNIPGELFF TGTGCCAGCGGCCGCGGCCCCAACATTCCCGGGGAGCTGTTTTTT
NA TRBJ2-7 NA TRBV28 CASSLVSGYEQYF TGTGCCAGCAGTTTAGTGTCAGGATACGAGCAGTACTTC
NA TRBJ1-3 NA TRBV3-1 CASSQVSGNTIYF TGTGCCAGCAGCCAGGTCTCTGGAAACACCATATATTTT
NA TRBJ1-6 NA TRBV27 CASSLVMDTQPLHF TGTGCCAGCAGTTTAGTCATGGACACCCAACCCCTCCACTTT
NA TRBJ1-5 NA TRBV19 CASSISGVGNQPQHF TGTGCCAGTAGTATATCGGGGGTTGGGAATCAGCCCCAGCATTTT
NA TRBJ2-5 NA TRBV5-1 CASSLDGIGIETQYF TGCGCCAGCAGCTTGGATGGTATTGGTATTGAGACCCAGTACTTC
NA TRBJ1-5 NA TRBV18 CASSPEVSSKMPQHF TGTGCCAGCTCACCAGAGGTGAGTTCTAAGATGCCCCAGCATTTT
TRBD1 TRBJ2-7 NA TRBV10-1 CASSESPGQVSTSYEQYF TGCGCCAGCAGTGAGTCGCCCGGACAGGTATCAACCTCCTACGAGCAGTACTTC
NA TRBJ1-1 few TRBV12-3/TRBV12-4 CASSSPGEAFF TGTGCCAGCAGTAGCCCCGGAGAAGCTTTCTTT
TRBD2 TRBJ2-3 few TRBV20-1 CSGGSGVSTDTQYF TGCAGTGGTGGGAGCGGGGTAAGCACAGATACGCAGTATTTT
NA TRBJ2-1 NA TRBV5-1 CASSLTSSYNEQFF TGCGCCAGCAGCTTGACAAGCTCCTACAATGAGCAGTTCTTC
NA TRBJ1-3 NA TRBV5-1 CASSLGPPAGNTIYF TGCGCCAGCAGCTTGGGCCCTCCGGCTGGAAACACCATATATTTT
NA TRBJ1-2 few TRBV12-3/TRBV12-4 CASSPSGLPNYGYTF TGTGCCAGCAGTCCCTCAGGGCTACCTAACTATGGCTACACCTTC
NA TRBJ1-2 few TRBV19 CASSTSGIKGYGYTF TGTGCCAGTTCGACTTCAGGTATTAAAGGCTATGGCTACACCTTC
TRBD2 TRBJ2-1 NA TRBV6-2/TRBV6-3 CASSYGTTRYNEQFF TGTGCCAGCAGTTACGGGACTACCCGGTACAATGAGCAGTTCTTC
NA TRBJ1-1 NA TRBV18 CASWGSRNTEAFF TGTGCCAGCTGGGGATCTCGGAACACTGAAGCTTTCTTT
TRBD1 TRBJ1-5 NA TRBV18 CASSLEQGQPQHF TGTGCCAGCTCGCTAGAACAGGGGCAGCCCCAGCATTTT
NA TRBJ2-3 NA TRBV15 CATSRELGGRGTDTQYF TGTGCCACCAGCAGAGAATTAGGGGGGCGGGGCACAGATACGCAGTATTTT
NA TRBJ1-2 medium-sized TRBV15 CATSRDSQGSYGYTF TGTGCCACCAGCAGAGATAGCCAGGGCTCCTATGGCTACACCTTC